These 20 T cell receptor beta chains originate from one sample sequenced in a study of T cell changes during pregnancy in multiple sclerosis. TCRdb keeps only in-frame clones here, not all; method: immunoSEQ multiplex PCR. The table shows tens of thousands of clones, with about 85% occurring only once. The sequenced sample was peripheral blood, obtained before pregnancy. The receptor set was obtained from a female donor with multiple sclerosis, enrolled in a pregnancy study.

The chain has TRBV15 and TRBJ1-5, with no clear D. The CDR3 has 17 residues. Germline CDR1 is LNHNV and CDR2 is YYDKDF (reference sequence). Trimming removed 1 base from V and 3 bases from J, with 16 bases in between. The CDR3 coding sequence is TGTGCCACCAGCAGAGCGGCGGGATCCCCTATCAATCAGCCCCAGCATTTT. Protein product: CATSRAAGSPINQPQHF.

The genes are TRBV11-3 and TRBJ1-1, with a possible D match to TRBD1 (5 bases). V lost 6 bases, J lost 1 base, and 15 bases lay in between. In germline, CDR1 is SGHNT, CDR2 YENEEA. The CDR3 is made up of 15 amino acids. The CDR3 DNA follows: TGTGCCAGCAGTTCCAGAACCGGGGGGAACACTGAAGCTTTCTTT. As protein: CASSSRTGGNTEAFF.

The chain joins TRBV4-3 to TRBJ2-7; TRBD2 might be the D (6 bases). CDR1 is LGHNA and CDR2 is YSLEER in the germline V gene. The CDR3 covers 18 residues. Trimming cost V 0 bases and J 0 bases, with 18 bases left between them. CDR3 sequence (DNA): TGCGCCAGCAGCCAAGATCAAAGCGGGCCGACCCTCTCCTACGAGCAGTACTTC. Protein: CASSQDQSGPTLSYEQYF.

The rearrangement joins TRBV6-5 to TRBJ2-5; 11 nucleotides match TRBD1. This CDR3 region has 13 residues. CDR1 is MNHEY, CDR2 SVGAGI, per germline. Trimming removed 6 bases from V and 5 bases from J; junction bases left unmatched: 2. CDR3 sequence: CASSGTGGETQYF. The CDR3 bases are TGTGCCAGCAGCGGGACAGGGGGTGAGACCCAGTACTTC.

The V call is TRBV6-4, the J call TRBJ1-2, with D tentatively TRBD1 (5 bases). Looked up from germline, CDR1 is MRHNA and CDR2 is SNTAGT. The V and J ends lost 0 bases and 8 bases respectively, with 10 bases between them. The CDR3 loop spans 13 amino acids. The CDR3 reads CASSDSSGAGYTF. CDR3 sequence (DNA): TGTGCCAGCAGTGACTCGAGTGGGGCGGGCTACACCTTC.

This clone was recorded only once. The chain couples TRBV28 to TRBJ1-2; D may be TRBD1 (5 bases). The germline V gene encodes CDR1 MDHEN and CDR2 SYDVKM. The CDR3 extends over 12 amino acids. With 4 bases removed from V and 5 bases from J, the gap between germline ends came to 8 bases. The CDR3 coding sequence is TGTGCCAGCAGTTACGCAGGGTATGGCTACACCTTC. Translating it yields CASSYAGYGYTF.

This clone was recorded once. This chain connects TRBV6-5 to TRBJ1-2; TRBD1 matches at 8 bases. This CDR3 spans 16 amino acids. From germline, CDR1 is MNHEY and CDR2 SVGAGI. With 0 bases clipped from V and 7 bases from J, the junction kept 10 bases outside the gene matches. The CDR3 nucleotides read TGTGCCAGCAGTTACTCCGGGCCCGGACAGGGTGGTGGCTACACCTTC. This translates into CASSYSGPGQGGGYTF.

In DNA, the CDR3 is TGTGCCAGCAGCTCGACAGCTGGCTACACCTTC. This codes for CASSSTAGYTF. The gene calls are TRBV7-9 and TRBJ1-2; TRBD1 might be the D (5 bases). The CDR3 is 11 amino acids. The germline CDR1 and CDR2 sequences are SEHNR and FQNEAQ (reference sequence). V shed 4 bases and J shed 7 bases, with 7 bases lying between them.

The chain employs TRBV7-8 and TRBJ2-2; 13 nucleotides line up with TRBD2. Trimming took 5 bases from V and 7 from J; bases not matched to a gene: 7. The V gene's germline CDR1 is SGHVS and CDR2 FQNEAQ. This CDR3 spans 16 amino acids. CDR3 amino acids: CASSPTSGGAGGELFF. The DNA of the CDR3 is TGTGCCAGCAGCCCCACTAGCGGGGGGGCCGGCGGGGAGCTGTTTTTT.

V and J are TRBV19 and TRBJ2-5; no definite D call. CDR1 and CDR2 from the germline V gene are LNHDA and SQIVND (reference sequence). Trimming pared 3 bases from V and 2 bases from J, leaving 7 bases between. CDR3 length: 13 residues. The CDR3 sequence: CASSMAAQETQYF. The CDR3 DNA reads as TGTGCCAGTAGTATGGCAGCGCAAGAGACCCAGTACTTC. Full variable domain (rest looked up from reference TRBV19 and TRBJ2-5): DGGITQSPKYLFRKEGQNVTLSCEQNLNHDAMYWYRQDPGQGLRLIYYSQIVNDFQKGDIAEGYSVSREKKESFPLTVTSAQKNPTAFYLCASSMAAQETQYFGPGTRLLVL.

The chain links TRBV7-9 to TRBJ2-5; 11 bases are a match to TRBD2. The CDR3 is made up of 15 amino acids. Germline-derived CDR1 and CDR2 are SEHNR and FQNEAQ (reference sequence). V shed 4 bases, J shed 5 bases, and the junction held 6 bases outside the gene matches. CDR3 sequence reads: CASSSLSGRGETQYF. Written as DNA, the CDR3 is TGTGCCAGCAGCTCACTTAGCGGGAGGGGGGAGACCCAGTACTTC.

J is TRBJ2-1 and V is TRBV5-1; 7 bases agree with TRBD1. The CDR3 sequence is 15 residues long. The V segment lost 3 bases and the J segment 2 bases; nucleotides outside the gene matches: 5. CDR1 SGHRS and CDR2 YFSETQ come from the germline V gene. The chain's CDR3 is CASSWTGTAYNEQFF. The CDR3 nucleotides read TGCGCCAGCAGCTGGACCGGGACAGCCTACAATGAGCAGTTCTTC.

The J gene is TRBJ1-2, the V gene TRBV4-3, with TRBD1 identical over 7 bases. Germline assignment: CDR1 LGHNA and CDR2 YSLEER. V lost 5 bases and J lost 0; bases outside the gene matches: 9. CDR3 length: 16 residues. The CDR3 DNA is TGCGCCAGCAGCGATCGGACAGGCACAGCTAACTATGGCTACACCTTC. It specifies CASSDRTGTANYGYTF.

This chain joins TRBV30 and TRBJ2-5; weak D call: TRBD2 (7 bases). This CDR3 comprises 15 residues. V lost 1 base, J lost 3 bases, and 15 bases lay in between. Germline values: CDR1 GTSNPN, CDR2 SVGIG (reference sequence). The CDR3 region has the DNA TGTGCCTGGAGTGAAGCCGGGGGGCGGGAAGAGACCCAGTACTTC. Translation: CAWSEAGGREETQYF.

V and J are TRBV7-2 and TRBJ1-2, with D perhaps TRBD1 (6 bases). V lost 4 bases and J 7 bases, leaving 22 bases between the germline ends. CDR3 length: 16 amino acids. Germline lookup yields CDR1 SGHTA and CDR2 FQGNSA. Here the CDR3 reads CASSSLGGGRASGYTF. The CDR3, as DNA: TGTGCCAGCAGCTCCTTAGGGGGGGGCAGGGCAAGTGGCTACACCTTC.

This rearrangement joins TRBV5-6 to TRBJ1-2; D perhaps matches TRBD1 (6 bases). The V end lost 0 bases, the J end lost 4 bases, and 13 bases lay between the germline ends. The CDR3 covers 15 residues. From germline, CDR1 is SGHDT and CDR2 YYEEEE. Here the CDR3 DNA reads TGTGCCAGCAGCTTGGAAGGGGACATCGGCTATGGCTACACCTTC. This encodes CASSLEGDIGYGYTF.

This clone was detected once. The J gene is TRBJ1-5, the V gene TRBV6-5, with TRBD1 matching 7 bases. The CDR3 spans 16 residues. Losses at the gene ends were 4 bases for V and 0 bases for J; bases not matched to a gene: 6. CDR1 is MNHEY and CDR2 is SVGAGI in the germline V gene. The CDR3 region has the DNA TGTGCCAGCAGTTTTTACAGGGGAAATAGCAATCAGCCCCAGCATTTT. Amino acids: CASSFYRGNSNQPQHF.

This rearrangement joins TRBV7-2 to TRBJ2-3; no reliable D call. V was shortened by 5 bases and J by 5 bases, with 8 bases between the two germline ends. Germline-derived CDR1 and CDR2 are SGHTA and FQGNSA. This CDR3 region has 12 residues. Here the CDR3 reads CASSPLRDTQYF. In DNA form, the CDR3 reads TGTGCCAGCAGCCCCTTGAGAGATACGCAGTATTTT.

This rearrangement joins TRBV5-1 to TRBJ1-1; D is possibly TRBD1 (6 bases). The CDR3 loop spans 14 amino acids. The germline gives CDR1 SGHRS, CDR2 YFSETQ. The ends were cut back, 0 bases at V and 11 bases at J, with 17 bases in the middle. This chain's CDR3 is CASSLGQEIRGAFF. CDR3 nucleotide sequence: TGCGCCAGCAGCTTGGGACAGGAGATTCGGGGCGCTTTCTTT. Full variable domain (missing parts from reference TRBV5-1 and TRBJ1-1): KAGVTQTPRYLIKTRGQQVTLSCSPISGHRSVSWYQQTPGQGLQFLFEYFSETQRNKGNFPGRFSGRQFSNSRSEMNVSTLELGDSALYLCASSLGQEIRGAFFGQGTRLTVV.

CDR3 coding DNA: TGTGCCAGCAGCCTATTTGGGAGGGCCCCAGATACGCAGTATTTT. Protein product: CASSLFGRAPDTQYF. The rearrangement joins TRBV6-5 to TRBJ2-3; 7 nucleotides line up with TRBD2. This CDR3 comprises 15 residues. Germline V lookup: CDR1 MNHEY, CDR2 SVGAGI. V shed 6 bases and J 4 bases; nucleotides not matched to a gene: 10.